This TCR beta chain comes out of a study of T cell responses to AZD1222 COVID-19 vaccine. Whole-study findings and limits: Scientists sampled the repertoires only once the peak T cell response had passed. Spike regions recognized by vaccine-associated CD4 TCRs spanned the protein, led by 160-218 and 743-854. Just a handful of AZD1222 recipients tested seropositive at baseline.

Produced via immunoSEQ multiplex PCR; TCRdb's table is partial and in-frame only. The sample contains roughly 120,000 clones, roughly nine tenths of which appear only once. A note on this clone: Its antigen is as yet unknown.

The V gene lost 4 bases and the J gene lost 7 bases, with 8 bases spanning the gap. Germline values: CDR1 ENHRY, CDR2 SYGVKD. CDR3 length: 13 amino acids. V usage is TRBV10-3 and J usage is TRBJ1-6; D is unresolved. Sequenced material: peripheral blood, taken on day 0 of AZD1222 vaccination. This receptor was identified in an adult in good health. As DNA, the CDR3 is TGTGCCATCAGTGCGGGAGAGAATTCACCCCTCCACTTT. It translates to CAISAGENSPLHF.